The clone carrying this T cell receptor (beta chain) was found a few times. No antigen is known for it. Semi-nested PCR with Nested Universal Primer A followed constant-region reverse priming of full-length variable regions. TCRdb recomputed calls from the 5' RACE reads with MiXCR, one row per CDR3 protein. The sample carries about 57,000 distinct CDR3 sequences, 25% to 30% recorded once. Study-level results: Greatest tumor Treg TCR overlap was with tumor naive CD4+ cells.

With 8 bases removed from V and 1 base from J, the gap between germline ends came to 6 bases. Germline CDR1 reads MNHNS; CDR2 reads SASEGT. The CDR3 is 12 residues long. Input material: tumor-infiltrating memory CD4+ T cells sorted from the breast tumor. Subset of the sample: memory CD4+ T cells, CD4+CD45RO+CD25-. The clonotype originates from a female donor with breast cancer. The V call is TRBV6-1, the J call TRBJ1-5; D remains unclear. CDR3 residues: CASAVSNQPQHF. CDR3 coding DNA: TGTGCCAGCGCAGTGAGCAATCAGCCCCAGCATTTT.